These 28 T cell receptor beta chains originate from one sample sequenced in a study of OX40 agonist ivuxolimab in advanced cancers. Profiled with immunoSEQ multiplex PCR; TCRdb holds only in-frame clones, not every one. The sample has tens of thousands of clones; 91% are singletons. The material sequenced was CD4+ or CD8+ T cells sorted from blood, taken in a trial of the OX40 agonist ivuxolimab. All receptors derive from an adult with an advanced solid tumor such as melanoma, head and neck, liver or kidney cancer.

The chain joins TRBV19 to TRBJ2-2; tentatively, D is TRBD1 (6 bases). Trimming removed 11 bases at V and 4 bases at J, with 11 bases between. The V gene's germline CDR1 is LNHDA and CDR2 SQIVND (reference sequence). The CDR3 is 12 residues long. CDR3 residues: CASTRGTGELFF. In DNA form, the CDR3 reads TGTGCCTCGACCAGGGGCACCGGGGAGCTGTTTTTT.

DNA of the CDR3: TGTGCCAGCAGTTTTCGCAGGGGTAATTCACCCCTCCACTTT. Residues: CASSFRRGNSPLHF. This sequence joins TRBV28 and TRBJ1-6; TRBD1 might be the D (6 bases). Germline V CDR1 and CDR2: MDHEN, SYDVKM. The CDR3 is 14 residues long. The V end was cut by 3 bases, the J end by 6 bases, with 9 bases between.

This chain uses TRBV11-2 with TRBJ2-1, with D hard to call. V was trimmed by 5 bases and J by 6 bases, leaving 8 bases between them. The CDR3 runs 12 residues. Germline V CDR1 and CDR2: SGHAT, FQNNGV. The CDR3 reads CASSPVGNEQFF. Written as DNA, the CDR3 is TGTGCCAGCAGCCCGGTAGGCAATGAGCAGTTCTTC.

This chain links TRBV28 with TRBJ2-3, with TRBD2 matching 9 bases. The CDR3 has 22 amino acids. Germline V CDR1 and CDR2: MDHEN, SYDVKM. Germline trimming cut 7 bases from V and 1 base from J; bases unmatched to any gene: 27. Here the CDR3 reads CASTLRRGRTSAARARTDTQYF. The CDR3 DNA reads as TGTGCCAGCACTCTAAGGAGGGGGCGGACTAGCGCAGCTAGGGCACGCACAGATACGCAGTATTTT. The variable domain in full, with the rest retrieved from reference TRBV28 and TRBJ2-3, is DVKVTQSSRYLVKRTGEKVFLECVQDMDHENMFWYRQDPGLGLRLIYFSYDVKMKEKGDIPEGYSVSREKKERFSLILESASTNQTSMYLCASTLRRGRTSAARARTDTQYFGPGTRLTVL.

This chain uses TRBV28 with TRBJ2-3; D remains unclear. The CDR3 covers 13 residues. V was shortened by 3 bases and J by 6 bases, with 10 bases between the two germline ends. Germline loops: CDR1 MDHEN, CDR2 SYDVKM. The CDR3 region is CASSLEFGDTQYF. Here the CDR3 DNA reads TGTGCCAGCAGTTTGGAGTTTGGGGATACGCAGTATTTT.

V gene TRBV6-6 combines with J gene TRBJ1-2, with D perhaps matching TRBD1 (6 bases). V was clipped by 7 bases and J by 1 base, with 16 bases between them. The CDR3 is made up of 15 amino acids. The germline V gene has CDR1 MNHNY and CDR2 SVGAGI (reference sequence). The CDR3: CASIPSGRGNYGYTF. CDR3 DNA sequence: TGTGCCAGCATCCCCTCGGGCAGGGGTAACTATGGCTACACCTTC.

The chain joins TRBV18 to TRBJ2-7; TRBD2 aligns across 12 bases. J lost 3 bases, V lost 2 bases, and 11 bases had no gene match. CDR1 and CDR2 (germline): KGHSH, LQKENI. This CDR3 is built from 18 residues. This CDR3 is CASSPAASGRGLSYEQYF. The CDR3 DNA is TGTGCCAGCTCACCAGCGGCTAGCGGGAGGGGTCTTAGCTACGAGCAGTACTTC.

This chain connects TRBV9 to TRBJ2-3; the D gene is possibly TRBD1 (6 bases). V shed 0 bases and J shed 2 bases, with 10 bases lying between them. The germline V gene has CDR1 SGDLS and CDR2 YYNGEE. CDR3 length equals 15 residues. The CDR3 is CASSVASGHTDTQYF. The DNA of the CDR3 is TGTGCCAGCAGCGTAGCGTCGGGACACACAGATACGCAGTATTTT.

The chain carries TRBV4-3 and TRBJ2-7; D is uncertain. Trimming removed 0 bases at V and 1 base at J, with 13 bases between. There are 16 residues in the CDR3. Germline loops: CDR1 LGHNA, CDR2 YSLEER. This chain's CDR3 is CASSQDRTGTSYEQYF. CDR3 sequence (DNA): TGCGCCAGCAGCCAAGATCGAACGGGCACGTCCTACGAGCAGTACTTC.

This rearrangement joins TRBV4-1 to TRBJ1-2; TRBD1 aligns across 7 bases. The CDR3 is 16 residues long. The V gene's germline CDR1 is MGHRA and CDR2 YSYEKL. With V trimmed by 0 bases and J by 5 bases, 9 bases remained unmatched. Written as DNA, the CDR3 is TGCGCCAGCAGCCAAGATTGGAGGACAGGAGGATATGGCTACACCTTC. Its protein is CASSQDWRTGGYGYTF.

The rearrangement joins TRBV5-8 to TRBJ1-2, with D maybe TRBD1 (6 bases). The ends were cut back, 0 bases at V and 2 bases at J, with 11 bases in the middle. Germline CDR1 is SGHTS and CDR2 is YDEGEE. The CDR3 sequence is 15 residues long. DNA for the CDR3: TGTGCCAGCAGCTTGGTGAGGGGGACCAACTATGGCTACACCTTC. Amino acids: CASSLVRGTNYGYTF.

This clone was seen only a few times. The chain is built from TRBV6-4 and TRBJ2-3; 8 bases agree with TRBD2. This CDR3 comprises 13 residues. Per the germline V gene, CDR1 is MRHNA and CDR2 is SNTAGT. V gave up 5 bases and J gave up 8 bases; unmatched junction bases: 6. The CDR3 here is CASSQAGEGTQYF. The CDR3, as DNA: TGTGCCAGCAGTCAAGCGGGAGAGGGTACGCAGTATTTT.

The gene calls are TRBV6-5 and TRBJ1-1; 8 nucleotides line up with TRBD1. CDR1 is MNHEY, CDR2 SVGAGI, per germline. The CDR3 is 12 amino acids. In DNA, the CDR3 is TGTGCGTCGACAGGGGTAAACACTGAAGCTTTCTTT. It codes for CASTGVNTEAFF.

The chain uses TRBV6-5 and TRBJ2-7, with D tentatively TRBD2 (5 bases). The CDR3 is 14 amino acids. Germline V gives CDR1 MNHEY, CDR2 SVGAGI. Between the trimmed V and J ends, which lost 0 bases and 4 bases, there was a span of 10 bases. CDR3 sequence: CASSYSIREYEQYF. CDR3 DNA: TGTGCCAGCAGTTACTCGATCCGGGAATACGAGCAGTACTTC.

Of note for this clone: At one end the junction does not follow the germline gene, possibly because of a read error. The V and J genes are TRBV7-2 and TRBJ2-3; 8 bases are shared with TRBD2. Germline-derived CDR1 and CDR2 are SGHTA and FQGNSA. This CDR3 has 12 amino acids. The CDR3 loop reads CASSQTGLGLSF. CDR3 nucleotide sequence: TGTGCCAGCAGCCAAACGGGACTAGGTTTGAGTTTT.

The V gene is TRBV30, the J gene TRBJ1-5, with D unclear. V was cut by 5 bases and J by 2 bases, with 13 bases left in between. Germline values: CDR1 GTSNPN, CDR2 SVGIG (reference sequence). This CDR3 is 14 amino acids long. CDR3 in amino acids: CAWALSHGNQPQHF. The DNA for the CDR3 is TGTGCCTGGGCCCTTTCACATGGCAATCAGCCCCAGCATTTT.

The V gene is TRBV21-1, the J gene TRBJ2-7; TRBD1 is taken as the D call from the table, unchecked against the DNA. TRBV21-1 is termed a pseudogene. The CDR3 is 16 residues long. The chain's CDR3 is CASSKPLRGQRYEQYF. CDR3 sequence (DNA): TGTGCCAGCAGCAAACCCCTGAGGGGGCAGCGATACGAGCAGTACTTC.

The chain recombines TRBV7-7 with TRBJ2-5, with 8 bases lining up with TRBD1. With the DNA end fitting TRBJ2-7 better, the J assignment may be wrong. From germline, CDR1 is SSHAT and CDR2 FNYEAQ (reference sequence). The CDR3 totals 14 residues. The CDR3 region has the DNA TGTGCCAGCAGCTGGCAGGGGGCGCGGTACGAGCAGTACTTC. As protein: CASSWQGARYEQYF.

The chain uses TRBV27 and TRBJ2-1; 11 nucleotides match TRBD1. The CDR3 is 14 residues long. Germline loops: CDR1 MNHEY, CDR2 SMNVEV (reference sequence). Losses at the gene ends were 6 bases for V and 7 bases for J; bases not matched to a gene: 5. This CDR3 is CASSFGTGGNEQFF. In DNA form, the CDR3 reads TGTGCCAGCAGCTTCGGGACAGGGGGAAATGAGCAGTTCTTC.

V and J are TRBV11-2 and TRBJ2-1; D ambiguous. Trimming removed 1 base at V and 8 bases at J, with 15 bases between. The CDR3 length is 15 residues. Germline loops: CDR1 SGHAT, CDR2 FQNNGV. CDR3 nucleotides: TGTGCCAGCAGCTTAGTGGGTTCGGCGCTAGATGAGCAGTTCTTC. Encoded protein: CASSLVGSALDEQFF.

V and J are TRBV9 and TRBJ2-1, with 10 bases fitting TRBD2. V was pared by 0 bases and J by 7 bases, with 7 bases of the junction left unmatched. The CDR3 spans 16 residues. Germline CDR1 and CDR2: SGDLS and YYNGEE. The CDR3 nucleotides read TGTGCCAGCAGCGTAGCTCGGAGCGGGGGGGCGAATGAGCAGTTCTTC. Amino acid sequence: CASSVARSGGANEQFF.

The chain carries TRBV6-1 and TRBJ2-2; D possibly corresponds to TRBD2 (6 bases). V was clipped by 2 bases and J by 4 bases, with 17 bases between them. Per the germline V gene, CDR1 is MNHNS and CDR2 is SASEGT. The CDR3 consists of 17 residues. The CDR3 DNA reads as TGTGCCAGCAGTGAAAAGTCAGGGCTAGCGTTCACCGGGGAGCTGTTTTTT. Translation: CASSEKSGLAFTGELFF.

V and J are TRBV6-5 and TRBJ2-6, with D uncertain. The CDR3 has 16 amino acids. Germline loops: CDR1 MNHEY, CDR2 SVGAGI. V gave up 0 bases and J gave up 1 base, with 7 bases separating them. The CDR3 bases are TGTGCCAGCAGTTACTCGCCCGTATCTGGGGCCAACGTCCTGACTTTC. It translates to CASSYSPVSGANVLTF.

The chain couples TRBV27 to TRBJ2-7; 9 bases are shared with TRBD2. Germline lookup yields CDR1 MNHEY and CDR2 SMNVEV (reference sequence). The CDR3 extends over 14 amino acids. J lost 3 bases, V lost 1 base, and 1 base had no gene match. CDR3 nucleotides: TGTGCCAGCAGTTTATTAGCGGGGGTCTACGAGCAGTACTTC. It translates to CASSLLAGVYEQYF.

CDR3 in DNA: TGTGCCAGCAGCCAAGATTTTACGGGGCAGCCCCCAGCCACCTTCCCAATTGAGCAGTTCTTC. This gives the protein CASSQDFTGQPPATFPIEQFF. The chain is built from TRBV4-2 and TRBJ2-1; D is perhaps TRBD1 or TRBD2 (5 bases each). V lost 0 bases, J lost 9 bases, and 33 bases lay in between. In germline, CDR1 is LGHNA, CDR2 YNFKEQ. There are 21 residues in the CDR3.

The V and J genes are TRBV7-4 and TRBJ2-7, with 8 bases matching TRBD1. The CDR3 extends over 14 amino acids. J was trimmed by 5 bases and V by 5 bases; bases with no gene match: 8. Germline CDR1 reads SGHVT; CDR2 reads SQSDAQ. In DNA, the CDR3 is TGTGCCAGCAGCCGGGGGCAGGGGGCCCACGAGCAGTACTTC. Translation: CASSRGQGAHEQYF.

The CDR3 nucleotides read TGTGCCAGCAGCTTCTGGGGTCGGGAGCTGTTTTTT. Translated, it gives CASSFWGRELFF. The V and J genes are TRBV11-2 and TRBJ2-2; no reliable D call. Deletions cut 3 bases from V and 9 bases from J, with 8 bases between. The CDR3 consists of 12 residues. Germline CDR1 is SGHAT and CDR2 is FQNNGV.

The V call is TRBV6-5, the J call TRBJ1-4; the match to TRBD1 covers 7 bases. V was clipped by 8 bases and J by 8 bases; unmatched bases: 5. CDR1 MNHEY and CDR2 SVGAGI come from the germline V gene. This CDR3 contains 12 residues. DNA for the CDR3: TGTGCCAGCCGGGACAGAAGGGAAAAACTGTTTTTT. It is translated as CASRDRREKLFF.